This T cell receptor (beta chain) was sequenced during a study of blood T cell repertoires in COVID-19. Overall study: Samples of COVID-19 (acute and convalescent) were obtained from the United States, Italy and Spain.

Per the study methods: For nucleated cells, counts were estimated from reference gene primer amplification. TCRdb's table, derived via immunoSEQ multiplex PCR, lists solely in-frame clones and lacks some. For V, J and clone size, that table is used; D and trimming come from the DNA. The table lists about 160,000 clones, roughly 80% of them singletons, with 5.5% to 7.5% in the top ten. The V end lost 3 bases, the J end lost 5 bases, and 11 bases lay between the germline ends. Germline V lookup: CDR1 LNHDA, CDR2 SQIVND (reference sequence). The CDR3 length is 14 residues. The sample was peripheral blood. This chain joins TRBV19 and TRBJ2-1; D not certain. This sequence originates from a woman aged 40-49 years with COVID-19, enrolled during active disease. CDR3 nucleotides: TGTGCCAGTAGTATCCTTGGCGGTAACAATGAGCAGTTCTTC. It codes for CASSILGGNNEQFF.